The rows below give T cell receptor beta chains drawn from one sample of a study of PD-L1 blockade in urothelial cancer. Only in-frame clones appear in the TCRdb table, and some are missing; sequencing was by immunoSEQ multiplex PCR. This sample has about 83,000 clones, with approximately 86% found just once. The input for sequencing was PBMCs, taken around atezolizumab (anti-PD-L1) treatment. Receptors were obtained from a woman in her 70s with urothelial cancer. The CDR3 runs from the conserved cysteine through the conserved F or W. Each record gives: D gene, V gene, J gene, clone size, CDR3 DNA, CDR3 protein. A D gene is named only where the DNA matches it firmly. Clone size appears in some rows only: once, few, many, or a class for an expanded clone.

d_call: TRBD1; v_call: TRBV2; j_call: TRBJ1-5; clone_size: .; cdr3_nt: TGTGCCAGCAGTGAATCGACAGGGGGGAATCAGCCCCAGCATTTT; cdr3_aa: CASSESTGGNQPQHF
d_call: TRBD1; v_call: TRBV7-2; j_call: TRBJ1-2; clone_size: .; cdr3_nt: TGTGCCAGCAGCCCTCAGGGGGCTGTCTATGGCTACACCTTC; cdr3_aa: CASSPQGAVYGYTF
d_call: .; v_call: TRBV4-3; j_call: TRBJ2-3; clone_size: .; cdr3_nt: TGCGCCAGCAGCCAAGATTCAGGGATCGCGCAGTATTTT; cdr3_aa: CASSQDSGIAQYF
d_call: .; v_call: TRBV5-1; j_call: TRBJ2-7; clone_size: .; cdr3_nt: TGCGCCAGCAGCGCCGGTCCCTACGAGCAGTACTTC; cdr3_aa: CASSAGPYEQYF
d_call: TRBD2; v_call: TRBV7-2; j_call: TRBJ2-2; clone_size: .; cdr3_nt: TGTGCCAGCAGTATGAGCGGGGGTTACACCGGGGAGCTGTTTTTT; cdr3_aa: CASSMSGGYTGELFF
d_call: .; v_call: TRBV5-1; j_call: TRBJ2-1; clone_size: .; cdr3_nt: TGCGCCTCAGGGTTGGGGCTTCTTACCAATGAGCAGTTCTTC; cdr3_aa: CASGLGLLTNEQFF
d_call: TRBD2; v_call: TRBV5-1; j_call: TRBJ2-1; clone_size: once; cdr3_nt: TGCGCCAGCAGCTTGGGGGCCAGCGGGGGGGCAGGCAATGAGCAGTTCTTC; cdr3_aa: CASSLGASGGAGNEQFF
d_call: TRBD1; v_call: TRBV5-6; j_call: TRBJ1-1; clone_size: .; cdr3_nt: TGTGCCAGCAGCTTTGGACAGGGGGCTTCGAAATATAAGAACACTGAAGCTTTCTTT; cdr3_aa: CASSFGQGASKYKNTEAFF
d_call: TRBD2; v_call: TRBV7-2; j_call: TRBJ2-1; clone_size: .; cdr3_nt: TGTGCCAGCAGCTCCGGAGGACTAGCGGGGGGCCCCCCCTACAATGAGCAGTTCTTC; cdr3_aa: CASSSGGLAGGPPYNEQFF
d_call: TRBD1; v_call: TRBV6-1; j_call: TRBJ2-3; clone_size: .; cdr3_nt: TGTGCCAGCACTGGACAGGGGGGCACAGATACGCAGTATTTT; cdr3_aa: CASTGQGGTDTQYF
d_call: TRBD1; v_call: TRBV28; j_call: TRBJ1-4; clone_size: once; cdr3_nt: TGTGCCAGCAGTGCATACAGGGGGCTGGATGAAAAACTGTTTTTT; cdr3_aa: CASSAYRGLDEKLFF
d_call: .; v_call: TRBV10-3; j_call: TRBJ2-5; clone_size: .; cdr3_nt: TGTGCCATCAGTGAGTCTCTTCAGGGGGAGACCCAGTACTTC; cdr3_aa: CAISESLQGETQYF
d_call: .; v_call: TRBV6-6; j_call: TRBJ1-4; clone_size: few; cdr3_nt: TGTGCCAGCAGTAACCAGCCCTGGAGAAATGAAAAACTGTTTTTT; cdr3_aa: CASSNQPWRNEKLFF
d_call: TRBD2; v_call: TRBV9; j_call: TRBJ2-7; clone_size: .; cdr3_nt: TGTGCCAGCAGCGTAAACCCGGGACTAGCGGATTACGAGCAGTACTTC; cdr3_aa: CASSVNPGLADYEQYF
d_call: TRBD1; v_call: TRBV9; j_call: TRBJ2-2; clone_size: .; cdr3_nt: TGTGCCAGCAGCGTATCCACCCTTGGGGGACAGGGGAACACCGGGGAGCTGTTTTTT; cdr3_aa: CASSVSTLGGQGNTGELFF
d_call: TRBD2; v_call: TRBV29-1; j_call: TRBJ2-7; clone_size: .; cdr3_nt: TGCAGCGTTGCTAGCGGGAGATTCGAGCAGTACTTC; cdr3_aa: CSVASGRFEQYF
d_call: TRBD2; v_call: TRBV7-2; j_call: TRBJ2-3; clone_size: .; cdr3_nt: TGTGCCAGCAGCTTAGGGCTGGCGGGGGGGCTCGCAGATACGCAGTATTTT; cdr3_aa: CASSLGLAGGLADTQYF
d_call: .; v_call: TRBV6-6; j_call: TRBJ1-2; clone_size: .; cdr3_nt: TGTGCCAGCACCGGGGACTCCGCTAACTATGGCTACACCTTC; cdr3_aa: CASTGDSANYGYTF
d_call: .; v_call: TRBV11-1; j_call: TRBJ1-1; clone_size: .; cdr3_nt: TGTGCCAGCAGCCGGGGGGCCGGGGCCGGTGAAGCTTTCTTT; cdr3_aa: CASSRGAGAGEAFF
d_call: .; v_call: TRBV21-1; j_call: TRBJ2-2; clone_size: .; cdr3_nt: TGTGCCAGCAGCTCCCCAGGGGTAGTAGCGGGGAATGGGGAGCTGTTTTTT; cdr3_aa: CASSSPGVVAGNGELFF
d_call: TRBD2; v_call: TRBV9; j_call: TRBJ2-3; clone_size: .; cdr3_nt: TGTGCCAGCAGCGTAGCTAGCGGGAGAGGGGGCACAGATACGCAGTATTTT; cdr3_aa: CASSVASGRGGTDTQYF
d_call: TRBD2; v_call: TRBV7-2; j_call: TRBJ2-2; clone_size: .; cdr3_nt: TGTGCCAGCTCAAGGGGACGGGGGGTGACCGGGGAGCTGTTTTTT; cdr3_aa: CASSRGRGVTGELFF
d_call: .; v_call: TRBV6-5; j_call: TRBJ1-1; clone_size: .; cdr3_nt: TGTGCCAGCAGATTTACAGGGAGAACTGAAGCTTTCTTT; cdr3_aa: CASRFTGRTEAFF
d_call: .; v_call: TRBV4-2; j_call: TRBJ2-5; clone_size: .; cdr3_nt: TGTGCCAGCAGCCCGTACACCCGACTAGTACGGTGGGGAGAGACCCAGTACTTC; cdr3_aa: CASSPYTRLVRWGETQYF
d_call: TRBD2; v_call: TRBV18; j_call: TRBJ2-7; clone_size: once; cdr3_nt: TGTGCCAGCTCACCACGAACTAGCGGGTCCTACGAGCAGTACTTC; cdr3_aa: CASSPRTSGSYEQYF
d_call: TRBD1; v_call: TRBV5-1; j_call: TRBJ2-3; clone_size: once; cdr3_nt: TGCGCCAGCAGCTTAGGGGGCCCGGATACGCAGTATTTT; cdr3_aa: CASSLGGPDTQYF
d_call: TRBD1; v_call: TRBV7-9; j_call: TRBJ2-5; clone_size: .; cdr3_nt: TGTGCCAGCAGCTCGAGGGGGCGGGAAGAGACCCAGTACTTC; cdr3_aa: CASSSRGREETQYF
d_call: .; v_call: TRBV6-1; j_call: TRBJ1-1; clone_size: .; cdr3_nt: TGTGCCAGCAGTGAAACGCCCCCCCTCGGGGGGGCGGACACTGAAGCTTTCTTT; cdr3_aa: CASSETPPLGGADTEAFF
d_call: TRBD2; v_call: TRBV5-4; j_call: TRBJ2-5; clone_size: .; cdr3_nt: TGTGCCAGCAGCCCCCGGTCTAGCGGGCGGCAAGAGACCCAGTACTTC; cdr3_aa: CASSPRSSGRQETQYF
d_call: TRBD1; v_call: TRBV6-5; j_call: TRBJ1-2; clone_size: .; cdr3_nt: TGTGCCAGCAGTTCCTGGACAGGAAGGGGGAGATATGGCTACACCTTC; cdr3_aa: CASSSWTGRGRYGYTF
d_call: .; v_call: TRBV2; j_call: TRBJ1-3; clone_size: once; cdr3_nt: TGTGCCAGCAGTGACAGGGTGGGAAACACCATATATTTT; cdr3_aa: CASSDRVGNTIYF
d_call: .; v_call: TRBV5-6; j_call: TRBJ2-7; clone_size: .; cdr3_nt: TGTGCCAGCAGCTTGGCCCAGGGAACATTCAGGTCCTACGAGCAGTACTTC; cdr3_aa: CASSLAQGTFRSYEQYF
d_call: TRBD1; v_call: TRBV19; j_call: TRBJ2-1; clone_size: .; cdr3_nt: TGTGCCAGTAGTCCCGGACAGGCCCGCTCCTACAATGAGCAGTTCTTC; cdr3_aa: CASSPGQARSYNEQFF
d_call: .; v_call: TRBV28; j_call: TRBJ2-3; clone_size: .; cdr3_nt: TGTGCCACTTGGACAGCCCGATACTCTAGCACAGATACGCAGTATTTT; cdr3_aa: CATWTARYSSTDTQYF
d_call: .; v_call: TRBV5-1; j_call: TRBJ2-1; clone_size: .; cdr3_nt: TGCGCCAGCACTAGAGACTCGTCTTCTTACAATGAGCAGTTCTTC; cdr3_aa: CASTRDSSSYNEQFF
d_call: TRBD1; v_call: TRBV19; j_call: TRBJ1-4; clone_size: .; cdr3_nt: TGTGCCAGTAGTATGCTTAGGGGGCAGTGGAATGAAAAACTGTTTTTT; cdr3_aa: CASSMLRGQWNEKLFF
d_call: TRBD2; v_call: TRBV4-1; j_call: TRBJ2-5; clone_size: .; cdr3_nt: TGCGCCAGCAGCCAAGGTATGACTAGCGGGGTTCAAGAGACCCAGTACTTC; cdr3_aa: CASSQGMTSGVQETQYF
d_call: .; v_call: TRBV27; j_call: TRBJ2-3; clone_size: .; cdr3_nt: TGTGCCAGCAGTTTATCATCGGGGTTATACACAGATACGCAGTATTTT; cdr3_aa: CASSLSSGLYTDTQYF
d_call: TRBD1; v_call: TRBV19; j_call: TRBJ1-2; clone_size: .; cdr3_nt: TGTGCCAGTAGTATCCAAACCCGGGACAGGGTTGGCTACACCTTC; cdr3_aa: CASSIQTRDRVGYTF
d_call: .; v_call: TRBV5-6; j_call: TRBJ2-5; clone_size: .; cdr3_nt: TGTGCCAGCAGCTTGGGTTTTAGTAAAGAGACCCAGTACTTC; cdr3_aa: CASSLGFSKETQYF
d_call: .; v_call: TRBV5-4; j_call: TRBJ1-1; clone_size: .; cdr3_nt: TGTGCCAGCAGCTTGGATCAGAACGCCATGAACACTGAAGCTTTCTTT; cdr3_aa: CASSLDQNAMNTEAFF
d_call: TRBD1; v_call: TRBV30; j_call: TRBJ2-3; clone_size: .; cdr3_nt: TGTGCCTGGAGTTCGGGACAGGGAACAGATACGCAGTATTTT; cdr3_aa: CAWSSGQGTDTQYF
d_call: .; v_call: TRBV29-1; j_call: TRBJ2-7; clone_size: .; cdr3_nt: TGCAGCGGGGGGACTCAACCCTACGAGCAGTACTTC; cdr3_aa: CSGGTQPYEQYF